The rows below give T cell receptor beta chains drawn from one sample of a study of T cells in localized non-small cell lung cancer. Measured with immunoSEQ multiplex PCR; TCRdb has only the in-frame clones, and not every one. This table has around 92,000 clones, just over 90% appearing once. The sequenced sample was PBMCs, obtained before any cancer treatment. These receptors came from a woman aged 35-75 years with stage II squamous cell lung carcinoma. The CDR3 runs from the conserved cysteine through the conserved F or W. D genes are given only for firm matches. Size tells how often a clone was seen (once, few, many) or the class of an expanded clone, and some rows leave it out.

clone size: -; V gene: TRBV6-5; J gene: TRBJ2-2; D gene: -; CDR3 protein: CASTWTLGPGELFF; CDR3 DNA: TGTGCCAGCACCTGGACCCTGGGTCCCGGGGAGCTGTTTTTT
clone size: -; V gene: TRBV4-2; J gene: TRBJ1-2; D gene: -; CDR3 protein: CASSQVGPTDYGYTF; CDR3 DNA: TGTGCCAGCAGCCAAGTAGGCCCGACGGACTATGGCTACACCTTC
clone size: -; V gene: TRBV4-1; J gene: TRBJ1-1; D gene: -; CDR3 protein: CASSQEGRGGWTEAFF; CDR3 DNA: TGCGCCAGCAGCCAAGAAGGGAGGGGCGGTTGGACTGAAGCTTTCTTT
clone size: -; V gene: TRBV11-1; J gene: TRBJ2-2; D gene: -; CDR3 protein: CASSFGMGKTGELFF; CDR3 DNA: TGTGCCAGCAGCTTCGGGATGGGGAAGACCGGGGAGCTGTTTTTT
clone size: -; V gene: TRBV27; J gene: TRBJ1-2; D gene: -; CDR3 protein: CASSLGAWASGGYTF; CDR3 DNA: TGTGCCAGCAGTTTAGGCGCGTGGGCATCAGGAGGCTACACCTTC
clone size: -; V gene: TRBV27; J gene: TRBJ1-4; D gene: -; CDR3 protein: CASSLGWGGAHEKLFF; CDR3 DNA: TGTGCCAGCAGTTTGGGGTGGGGAGGGGCACATGAAAAACTGTTTTTT
clone size: once; V gene: TRBV5-6; J gene: TRBJ2-5; D gene: -; CDR3 protein: CASSPVRQETQYF; CDR3 DNA: TGTGCCAGCAGCCCGGTAAGGCAAGAGACCCAGTACTTC
clone size: -; V gene: TRBV30; J gene: TRBJ1-2; D gene: -; CDR3 protein: CAWSYGENYGYTF; CDR3 DNA: TGTGCCTGGAGTTATGGGGAGAACTATGGCTACACCTTC
clone size: -; V gene: TRBV5-5; J gene: TRBJ1-1; D gene: -; CDR3 protein: CASSLVYGGNTEAFF; CDR3 DNA: TGTGCCAGCAGCTTGGTGTATGGGGGAAACACTGAAGCTTTCTTT
clone size: -; V gene: TRBV6-1; J gene: TRBJ2-3; D gene: -; CDR3 protein: CASTGQFTDTQYF; CDR3 DNA: TGTGCCAGCACAGGACAGTTCACAGATACGCAGTATTTT
clone size: -; V gene: TRBV10-1; J gene: TRBJ2-2; D gene: -; CDR3 protein: CASSEALHFGITGELFF; CDR3 DNA: TGCGCCAGCAGTGAGGCGCTTCACTTTGGAATCACCGGGGAGCTGTTTTTT
clone size: -; V gene: TRBV15; J gene: TRBJ1-1; D gene: TRBD1; CDR3 protein: CATSREAGGLTEAFF; CDR3 DNA: TGTGCCACCAGCAGAGAAGCAGGGGGCTTGACTGAAGCTTTCTTT
clone size: -; V gene: TRBV6-5; J gene: TRBJ2-2; D gene: -; CDR3 protein: CASSPQRVVTGELFF; CDR3 DNA: TGTGCCAGCAGTCCTCAGCGGGTGGTCACCGGGGAGCTGTTTTTT
clone size: -; V gene: TRBV27; J gene: TRBJ1-1; D gene: -; CDR3 protein: CASTSGGYNTEAFF; CDR3 DNA: TGTGCCAGCACCAGTGGGGGATACAACACTGAAGCTTTCTTT
clone size: -; V gene: TRBV7-8; J gene: TRBJ1-5; D gene: TRBD1; CDR3 protein: CASSSDRDLTQHF; CDR3 DNA: TGTGCCAGCAGCTCGGACAGGGACCTAACCCAGCATTTT
clone size: -; V gene: TRBV6-5; J gene: TRBJ1-2; D gene: TRBD1; CDR3 protein: CASSYSQGEGYTF; CDR3 DNA: TGTGCCAGCAGTTACTCTCAGGGGGAGGGCTACACCTTC
clone size: -; V gene: TRBV10-2; J gene: TRBJ1-2; D gene: TRBD1; CDR3 protein: CASSTDRGRPGGYTF; CDR3 DNA: TGCGCCAGCAGTACTGACAGGGGGCGGCCGGGCGGCTACACCTTC
clone size: -; V gene: TRBV5-4; J gene: TRBJ1-2; D gene: TRBD1; CDR3 protein: CASSFKGALRYGYTF; CDR3 DNA: TGTGCCAGCAGCTTTAAGGGGGCCCTACGCTATGGCTACACCTTC
clone size: -; V gene: TRBV29-1; J gene: TRBJ1-1; D gene: -; CDR3 protein: CSVGLGGAVPEAFF; CDR3 DNA: TGCAGCGTTGGCTTAGGGGGGGCCGTACCTGAAGCTTTCTTT
clone size: -; V gene: TRBV30; J gene: TRBJ2-7; D gene: -; CDR3 protein: CAWSRMDFEQYF; CDR3 DNA: TGTGCCTGGAGTCGTATGGACTTCGAGCAGTACTTC
clone size: -; V gene: TRBV6-5; J gene: TRBJ2-1; D gene: TRBD1; CDR3 protein: CASGWTGVYEQFF; CDR3 DNA: TGTGCCAGCGGCTGGACAGGGGTCTATGAGCAGTTCTTC
clone size: -; V gene: TRBV2; J gene: TRBJ1-5; D gene: -; CDR3 protein: CASIFSRSGGNQPQHF; CDR3 DNA: TGTGCCAGCATCTTCAGCCGATCCGGAGGCAATCAGCCCCAGCATTTT
clone size: -; V gene: TRBV29-1; J gene: TRBJ1-2; D gene: -; CDR3 protein: CSVSSEGNYGYTF; CDR3 DNA: TGCAGCGTTTCATCCGAGGGTAACTATGGCTACACCTTC
clone size: -; V gene: TRBV7-9; J gene: TRBJ2-5; D gene: TRBD1; CDR3 protein: CASSPRQGARETQYF; CDR3 DNA: TGTGCCAGCAGCCCCAGACAGGGGGCGCGGGAGACCCAGTACTTC
clone size: -; V gene: TRBV6-1; J gene: TRBJ2-5; D gene: -; CDR3 protein: CASSGGLVQGTQYF; CDR3 DNA: TGTGCCAGCAGTGGCGGACTTGTACAGGGGACCCAGTACTTC
clone size: once; V gene: TRBV6-4; J gene: TRBJ1-1; D gene: -; CDR3 protein: CASSVRGGNTEAFF; CDR3 DNA: TGTGCCAGCAGTGTTCGGGGGGGGAACACTGAAGCTTTCTTT
clone size: -; V gene: TRBV29-1; J gene: TRBJ1-1; D gene: -; CDR3 protein: CSARWAGGFTEAFF; CDR3 DNA: TGCAGCGCCCGATGGGCAGGAGGATTCACTGAAGCTTTCTTT
clone size: -; V gene: TRBV30; J gene: TRBJ1-4; D gene: -; CDR3 protein: CAWSDVVTNEKLFF; CDR3 DNA: TGTGCCTGGAGTGACGTGGTTACTAATGAAAAACTGTTTTTT
clone size: few; V gene: TRBV6-1; J gene: TRBJ1-2; D gene: TRBD1; CDR3 protein: CATRPRDRKDYGYTF; CDR3 DNA: TGTGCCACCAGACCCAGGGACAGAAAAGACTATGGCTACACCTTC
clone size: -; V gene: TRBV11-2; J gene: TRBJ2-3; D gene: TRBD2; CDR3 protein: CASRGGGPSGAPDTQYF; CDR3 DNA: TGTGCCAGCAGAGGGGGGGGTCCTAGCGGGGCCCCAGATACGCAGTATTTT
clone size: -; V gene: TRBV7-8; J gene: TRBJ1-3; D gene: -; CDR3 protein: CASSLGGENGNTIYF; CDR3 DNA: TGTGCCAGCAGCTTGGGCGGAGAGAACGGAAACACCATATATTTT
clone size: -; V gene: TRBV5-1; J gene: TRBJ1-4; D gene: -; CDR3 protein: CASSESLLGEKLFF; CDR3 DNA: TGCGCCAGCAGCGAAAGTCTCCTGGGGGAAAAACTGTTTTTT
clone size: -; V gene: TRBV19; J gene: TRBJ1-2; D gene: -; CDR3 protein: CASSNDRIGGYTF; CDR3 DNA: TGTGCCAGTAGTAACGACAGGATTGGGGGCTACACCTTC
clone size: -; V gene: TRBV15; J gene: TRBJ2-7; D gene: TRBD1; CDR3 protein: CATSRVLGQGSYEQYF; CDR3 DNA: TGTGCCACCAGCAGAGTTCTAGGACAGGGATCCTACGAGCAGTACTTC
clone size: -; V gene: TRBV6-5; J gene: TRBJ2-7; D gene: TRBD1; CDR3 protein: CASRLDRGPVYEQYF; CDR3 DNA: TGTGCCAGCCGATTGGACAGGGGCCCTGTCTACGAGCAGTACTTC
clone size: -; V gene: TRBV14; J gene: TRBJ1-1; D gene: -; CDR3 protein: CASSQSTGYEAFF; CDR3 DNA: TGTGCCAGCAGCCAATCCACAGGGTATGAAGCTTTCTTT
clone size: -; V gene: TRBV7-9; J gene: TRBJ1-1; D gene: -; CDR3 protein: CASRGGLEAFF; CDR3 DNA: TGTGCCAGCAGGGGGGGCCTGGAAGCTTTCTTT
clone size: -; V gene: TRBV6-5; J gene: TRBJ1-5; D gene: TRBD1; CDR3 protein: CASSDQGAVQPQHF; CDR3 DNA: TGTGCCAGCAGTGATCAGGGGGCGGTTCAGCCCCAGCATTTT
clone size: -; V gene: TRBV19; J gene: TRBJ2-5; D gene: -; CDR3 protein: CASSRGTSPQETQYF; CDR3 DNA: TGTGCCAGTAGTAGGGGCACTAGTCCGCAAGAGACCCAGTACTTC
clone size: -; V gene: TRBV30; J gene: TRBJ2-7; D gene: TRBD2; CDR3 protein: CAWSVLRGTSGRIPPYEQYF; CDR3 DNA: TGTGCCTGGAGTGTACTCAGGGGGACTAGCGGCCGCATCCCGCCCTACGAGCAGTACTTC
clone size: -; V gene: TRBV18; J gene: TRBJ2-2; D gene: -; CDR3 protein: CASSPRVTGELFF; CDR3 DNA: TGTGCCAGCTCACCACGAGTCACCGGGGAGCTGTTTTTT
clone size: -; V gene: TRBV6-6; J gene: TRBJ1-6; D gene: -; CDR3 protein: CASSYSSTNSPLHF; CDR3 DNA: TGTGCCAGCAGTTACTCGTCGACGAATTCACCCCTCCACTTT
clone size: -; V gene: TRBV7-9; J gene: TRBJ1-1; D gene: TRBD1; CDR3 protein: CATSGTGGTEAFF; CDR3 DNA: TGTGCCACAAGCGGGACAGGGGGGACTGAAGCTTTCTTT
clone size: -; V gene: TRBV7-9; J gene: TRBJ1-5; D gene: -; CDR3 protein: CASSPSGGEQPQHF; CDR3 DNA: TGTGCCAGCAGCCCCTCCGGAGGGGAGCAGCCCCAGCATTTT
clone size: once; V gene: TRBV11-2; J gene: TRBJ2-7; D gene: TRBD2; CDR3 protein: CASSPTSGRTNEQYF; CDR3 DNA: TGTGCCAGCAGCCCAACTAGCGGGAGGACGAACGAGCAGTACTTC
clone size: -; V gene: TRBV5-4; J gene: TRBJ1-1; D gene: -; CDR3 protein: CASSLGWDRNTEAFF; CDR3 DNA: TGTGCCAGCAGCTTGGGCTGGGACCGGAACACTGAAGCTTTCTTT
clone size: -; V gene: TRBV29-1; J gene: TRBJ1-1; D gene: TRBD1; CDR3 protein: CSVRTGVNTEAFF; CDR3 DNA: TGCAGCGTGAGGACAGGGGTGAACACTGAAGCTTTCTTT
clone size: -; V gene: TRBV29-1; J gene: TRBJ1-1; D gene: TRBD1; CDR3 protein: CSVGGGLNTEAFF; CDR3 DNA: TGCAGCGTTGGAGGGGGCCTGAACACTGAAGCTTTCTTT
clone size: -; V gene: TRBV28; J gene: TRBJ1-5; D gene: -; CDR3 protein: CASSGVGQPQHF; CDR3 DNA: TGTGCCAGCAGTGGGGTCGGTCAGCCCCAGCATTTT
clone size: many; V gene: TRBV5-5; J gene: TRBJ1-3; D gene: -; CDR3 protein: CASSLAALSGNTIYF; CDR3 DNA: TGTGCCAGCAGCTTGGCTGCCCTCTCTGGAAACACCATATATTTT
clone size: once; V gene: TRBV6-1; J gene: TRBJ1-1; D gene: -; CDR3 protein: CASRIVHSNTEAFF; CDR3 DNA: TGTGCCAGCAGGATCGTTCACTCGAACACTGAAGCTTTCTTT
clone size: -; V gene: TRBV7-9; J gene: TRBJ2-7; D gene: TRBD1; CDR3 protein: CASSFSTGLDEQYF; CDR3 DNA: TGTGCCAGCAGCTTTTCGACAGGGTTGGACGAGCAGTACTTC
clone size: once; V gene: TRBV19; J gene: TRBJ1-2; D gene: TRBD1; CDR3 protein: CATTAGGFTYGYTF; CDR3 DNA: TGTGCCACCACCGCAGGGGGGTTTACTTATGGCTACACCTTC
clone size: once; V gene: TRBV6-6; J gene: TRBJ1-5; D gene: -; CDR3 protein: CASNPQGRGGNQPQHF; CDR3 DNA: TGTGCCAGCAACCCCCAAGGGAGGGGTGGCAATCAGCCCCAGCATTTT
clone size: -; V gene: TRBV6-6; J gene: TRBJ2-7; D gene: -; CDR3 protein: CASSKQGGTYEQYF; CDR3 DNA: TGTGCCAGCAGTAAACAGGGTGGGACCTACGAGCAGTACTTC
clone size: -; V gene: TRBV30; J gene: TRBJ2-5; D gene: TRBD2; CDR3 protein: CAWSPPGLARETQYF; CDR3 DNA: TGTGCCTGGAGTCCACCGGGACTAGCGCGAGAGACCCAGTACTTC
clone size: -; V gene: TRBV6-6; J gene: TRBJ2-7; D gene: -; CDR3 protein: CASSYRAGSSYEQYF; CDR3 DNA: TGTGCCAGCAGTTACAGGGCAGGGAGCTCCTACGAGCAGTACTTC
clone size: -; V gene: TRBV11-2; J gene: TRBJ1-4; D gene: -; CDR3 protein: CASSPQGIGEKLFF; CDR3 DNA: TGTGCCAGCAGCCCCCAGGGTATTGGTGAAAAACTGTTTTTT
clone size: -; V gene: TRBV6-6; J gene: TRBJ2-2; D gene: -; CDR3 protein: CASSYSPKIAGELFF; CDR3 DNA: TGTGCCAGCAGTTACTCGCCGAAAATCGCGGGGGAGCTGTTTTTT
clone size: -; V gene: TRBV5-1; J gene: TRBJ1-1; D gene: -; CDR3 protein: CASSLGSTVAFF; CDR3 DNA: TGCGCCAGCAGCTTGGGCTCGACAGTGGCTTTCTTT